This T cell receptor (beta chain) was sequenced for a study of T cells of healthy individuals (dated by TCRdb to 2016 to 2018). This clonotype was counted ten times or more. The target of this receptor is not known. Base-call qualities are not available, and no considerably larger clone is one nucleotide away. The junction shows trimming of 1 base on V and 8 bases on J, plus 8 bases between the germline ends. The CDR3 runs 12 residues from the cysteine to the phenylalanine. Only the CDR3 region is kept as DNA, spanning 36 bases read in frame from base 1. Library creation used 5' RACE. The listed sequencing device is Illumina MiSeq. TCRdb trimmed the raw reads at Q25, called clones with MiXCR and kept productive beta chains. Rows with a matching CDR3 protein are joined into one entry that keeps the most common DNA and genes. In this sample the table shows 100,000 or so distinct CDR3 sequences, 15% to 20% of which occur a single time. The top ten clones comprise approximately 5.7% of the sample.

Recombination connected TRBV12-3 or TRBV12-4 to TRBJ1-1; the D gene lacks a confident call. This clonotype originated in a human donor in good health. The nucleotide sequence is TGTGCCAGCAGTTTAGAGACGACGGAAGCTTTCTTT. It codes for CASSLETTEAFF.